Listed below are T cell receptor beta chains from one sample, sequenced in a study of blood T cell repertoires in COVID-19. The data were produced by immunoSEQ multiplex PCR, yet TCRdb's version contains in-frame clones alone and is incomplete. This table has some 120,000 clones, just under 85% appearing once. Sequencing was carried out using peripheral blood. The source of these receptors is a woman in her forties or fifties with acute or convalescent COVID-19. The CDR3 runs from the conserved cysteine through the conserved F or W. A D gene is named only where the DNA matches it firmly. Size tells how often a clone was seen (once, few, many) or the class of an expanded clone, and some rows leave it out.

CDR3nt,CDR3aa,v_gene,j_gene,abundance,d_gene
TGTGCCAGCAGCCAGACGGGACAGCAGAACACTGAAGCTTTCTTT,CASSQTGQQNTEAFF,TRBV5-6,TRBJ1-1,-,TRBD1
TGTGCCAGTAGTAGGGACAGGTTCCTCTATGGCTACACCTTC,CASSRDRFLYGYTF,TRBV19,TRBJ1-2,once,TRBD1
TGTGCCAGCAGTCCTAGCGGGGGTAGAGATACGCAGTATTTT,CASSPSGGRDTQYF,TRBV6-4,TRBJ2-3,few,TRBD2
TGCGCCAGCAGCTTTACTAGCGGAGTCACCGGGGAGCTGTTTTTT,CASSFTSGVTGELFF,TRBV5-1,TRBJ2-2,few,TRBD2
TGTGCCAGCCGACTGGAGGGGTTAAATTCACCCCTCCACTTT,CASRLEGLNSPLHF,TRBV7-2,TRBJ1-6,few,-
TGTGCCAGCAGCGTACGGGGCGGACAGGGAACTGAAGCTTTCTTT,CASSVRGGQGTEAFF,TRBV9,TRBJ1-1,-,TRBD1
TGCGCCAGCAGTGATTGGCGAAGGACAGGGAACACCGGGGAGCTGTTTTTT,CASSDWRRTGNTGELFF,TRBV10-1,TRBJ2-2,-,TRBD1
TGTGCCAGCAGCCAAATAGACAGGGAGGAGCAGTATTTT,CASSQIDREEQYF,TRBV7-9,TRBJ2-3,few,-
TGTGCCAGCAGTTACCCCCGGGGGGGTGAGCAGTTCTTC,CASSYPRGGEQFF,TRBV3-1/TRBV3-2,TRBJ2-1,-,TRBD2
TGTGCCAGTACCGGACAGGGGGCCAGCAATCAGCCCCAGCATTTT,CASTGQGASNQPQHF,TRBV19,TRBJ1-5,-,TRBD1
TGTGCCAGCAGTACGGGAGTACTGGGGTACGAGCAGTACTTC,CASSTGVLGYEQYF,TRBV27,TRBJ2-7,-,-
TGTGCCAGCAGCGTTAGCGGGGGGGCCTATGAGCAGTTCTTC,CASSVSGGAYEQFF,TRBV9,TRBJ2-1,-,TRBD2
TGCGCCAGCAGCAGGACAGACTATGGCTACACCTTC,CASSRTDYGYTF,TRBV5-1,TRBJ1-2,-,-
TGTGCCACCAGCAGAGATAAGGGGAGGAGTAGCAATCAGCCCCAGCATTTT,CATSRDKGRSSNQPQHF,TRBV15,TRBJ1-5,-,-
TGTGCCAGCACTGGGGACACGAACACTGAAGCTTTCTTT,CASTGDTNTEAFF,TRBV2,TRBJ1-1,-,-
TGTGCCAGCAGCGGGACAGGGGTCACTGAAGCTTTCTTT,CASSGTGVTEAFF,TRBV9,TRBJ1-1,-,TRBD1
TGTGCCAGTAGTAAGGGACAGGGGGCTTCACCCCTCCACTTT,CASSKGQGASPLHF,TRBV19,TRBJ1-6,-,TRBD1
TGTGCCAGCAACGACAGGGCCCACAACTATGGCTACACCTTC,CASNDRAHNYGYTF,TRBV5-6,TRBJ1-2,once,TRBD1
TGTGTCGGACACCTGAACACTGAAGCTTTCTTT,CVGHLNTEAFF,TRBV30,TRBJ1-1,-,-
TGTGCCAGTGGGGAGGGGCCCAACTATGGCTACACCTTC,CASGEGPNYGYTF,TRBV6-5,TRBJ1-2,-,-
TGTGCCAGCAGCTTGGTTAGGAGGTACGGGGCCAACGTCCTGACTTTC,CASSLVRRYGANVLTF,TRBV5-6,TRBJ2-6,-,-
TGTGCCAGCAGTTTAGGGGCGCGTTATGGCTACACCTTC,CASSLGARYGYTF,TRBV28,TRBJ1-2,-,-
TGTGCCACCGAGCGTCCTACTGGGGCCAACGTCCTGACTTTC,CATERPTGANVLTF,TRBV2,TRBJ2-6,-,-
TGTGCCAGCAGCGGCCGTCAGGACACTGAAGCTTTCTTT,CASSGRQDTEAFF,TRBV9,TRBJ1-1,-,-
TGTGCCAGCAGCCCGGGACACGATTCCTACGAGCAGTACTTC,CASSPGHDSYEQYF,TRBV6-5,TRBJ2-7,-,-
TGTGCCAGCAGCTTGGGCGGGTCGAGCAATCAGCCCCAGCATTTT,CASSLGGSSNQPQHF,TRBV5-6,TRBJ1-5,-,-
TGTGCCATCAGTCCCGGGACAGGGGGTGAAAAACTGTTTTTT,CAISPGTGGEKLFF,TRBV10-3,TRBJ1-4,-,TRBD1
TGTGCCAGCAGCACGGGCGGGACAGTTAATCAGCCCCAGCATTTT,CASSTGGTVNQPQHF,TRBV5-6,TRBJ1-5,-,TRBD1
TGTGCCAGCAGCGCACGGGACAGGAAAAGCACAGATACGCAGTATTTT,CASSARDRKSTDTQYF,TRBV7-9,TRBJ2-3,-,TRBD1
TGCGCCAGCAGCACGGGACAGTCCTACGAGCAGTACTTC,CASSTGQSYEQYF,TRBV5-1,TRBJ2-7,-,TRBD1
TGTGCCTGGAGTTACGGCAGGGGGTCTGGAAACACCATATATTTT,CAWSYGRGSGNTIYF,TRBV30,TRBJ1-3,-,TRBD1
TGCAGCGTTGAGAGGGCTAGCGGGGCCACAGATACGCAGTATTTT,CSVERASGATDTQYF,TRBV29-1,TRBJ2-3,-,TRBD2
TGTGCCAGCAGTGATGGGACAATCTCTATCTCTGGGGCCAACGTCCTGACTTTC,CASSDGTISISGANVLTF,TRBV25-1,TRBJ2-6,-,-
TGCGCCAGCAGCTTCGGGGGGAACACCGGGGAGCTGTTTTTT,CASSFGGNTGELFF,TRBV5-1,TRBJ2-2,-,-
TGTGCCAGTAGCGCACGGAATTTACAGGGGAATGGCTACACCTTC,CASSARNLQGNGYTF,TRBV19,TRBJ1-2,once,TRBD1
TGTGCCAGCAGTGAAGGGACAGGGTGGCGGAGCAATCAGCCCCAGCATTTT,CASSEGTGWRSNQPQHF,TRBV2,TRBJ1-5,few,TRBD1
TGTGCCAGCAGTACCCGGGGGGGCACTAGCACAGATACGCAGTATTTT,CASSTRGGTSTDTQYF,TRBV6-2/TRBV6-3,TRBJ2-3,-,TRBD2
TGTGCCAGCAGTTTAGGACAGGGGTCAATCACTGAAGCTTTCTTT,CASSLGQGSITEAFF,TRBV27,TRBJ1-1,-,TRBD1
TGTGCCAGCAGTTACGCGGGTAACGGGGAGCTGTTTTTT,CASSYAGNGELFF,TRBV6-5,TRBJ2-2,-,-
TGTGCCAGCAGTTTACAGGGCAACTATGGCTACACCTTC,CASSLQGNYGYTF,TRBV12-3/TRBV12-4,TRBJ1-2,-,-
TGTGCCAGCAGCTTAGAGGGAGCCCTGAACACTGAAGCTTTCTTT,CASSLEGALNTEAFF,TRBV11-2,TRBJ1-1,-,-